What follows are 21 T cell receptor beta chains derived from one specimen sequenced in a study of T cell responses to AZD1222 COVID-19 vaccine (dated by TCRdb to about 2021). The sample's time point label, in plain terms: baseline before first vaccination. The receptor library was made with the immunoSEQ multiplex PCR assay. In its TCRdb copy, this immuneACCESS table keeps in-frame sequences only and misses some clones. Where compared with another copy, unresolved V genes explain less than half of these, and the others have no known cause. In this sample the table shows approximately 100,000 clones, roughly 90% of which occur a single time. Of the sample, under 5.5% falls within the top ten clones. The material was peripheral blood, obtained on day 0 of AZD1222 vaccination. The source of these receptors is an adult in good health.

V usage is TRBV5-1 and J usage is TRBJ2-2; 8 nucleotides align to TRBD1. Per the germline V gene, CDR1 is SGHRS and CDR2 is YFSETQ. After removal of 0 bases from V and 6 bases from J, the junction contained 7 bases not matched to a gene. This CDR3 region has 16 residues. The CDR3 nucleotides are TGCGCCAGCAGCTTGGATGACAGGGGAGGACCCGGGGAGCTGTTTTTT. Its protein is CASSLDDRGGPGELFF.

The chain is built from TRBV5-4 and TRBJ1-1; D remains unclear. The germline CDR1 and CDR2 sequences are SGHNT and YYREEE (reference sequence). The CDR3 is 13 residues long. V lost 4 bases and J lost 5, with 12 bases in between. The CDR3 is CASSPWGGTEAFF. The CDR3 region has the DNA TGTGCCAGCAGCCCTTGGGGAGGGACTGAAGCTTTCTTT.

CDR3 protein: CASSPTGTYAYGYTF. In DNA, the CDR3 is TGTGCCAGCAGCCCAACAGGGACTTATGCATATGGCTACACCTTC. The chain uses TRBV3-1 (or the pseudogene TRBV3-2) and TRBJ1-2, with a weak D call TRBD1 (6 bases). CDR3 size: 15 residues. Germline loops: CDR1 LGHDT, CDR2 YNNKEL (reference sequence). The V end was cut by 4 bases, the J end by 5 bases, with 17 bases between.

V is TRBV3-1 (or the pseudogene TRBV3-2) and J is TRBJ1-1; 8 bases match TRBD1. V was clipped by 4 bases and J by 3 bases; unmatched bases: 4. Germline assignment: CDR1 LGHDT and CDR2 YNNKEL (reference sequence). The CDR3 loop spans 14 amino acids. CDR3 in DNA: TGTGCCAGCAGCCCCCAGGGGGCGGACACTGAAGCTTTCTTT. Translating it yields CASSPQGADTEAFF.

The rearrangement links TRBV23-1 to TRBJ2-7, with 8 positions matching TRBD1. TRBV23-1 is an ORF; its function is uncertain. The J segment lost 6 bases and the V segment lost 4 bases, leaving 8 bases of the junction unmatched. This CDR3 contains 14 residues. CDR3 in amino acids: CASSPRGRWVEQYF. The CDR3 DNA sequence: TGCGCCAGCAGTCCCAGGGGGCGATGGGTCGAGCAGTACTTC.

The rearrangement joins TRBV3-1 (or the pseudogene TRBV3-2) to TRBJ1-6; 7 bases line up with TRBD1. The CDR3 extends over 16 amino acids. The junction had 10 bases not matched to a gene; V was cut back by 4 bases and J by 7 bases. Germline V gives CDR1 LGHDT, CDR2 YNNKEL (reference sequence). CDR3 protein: CASSPGGTVKNSPLHF. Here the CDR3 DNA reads TGTGCCAGCAGCCCAGGCGGGACAGTAAAGAATTCACCCCTCCACTTT.

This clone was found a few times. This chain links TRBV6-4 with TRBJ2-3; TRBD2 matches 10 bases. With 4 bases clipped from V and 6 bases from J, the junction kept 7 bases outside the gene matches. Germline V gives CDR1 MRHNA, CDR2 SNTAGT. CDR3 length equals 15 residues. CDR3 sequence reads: CASSASSGGQDTQYF. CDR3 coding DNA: TGTGCCAGCAGTGCGTCTAGCGGGGGTCAGGATACGCAGTATTTT.

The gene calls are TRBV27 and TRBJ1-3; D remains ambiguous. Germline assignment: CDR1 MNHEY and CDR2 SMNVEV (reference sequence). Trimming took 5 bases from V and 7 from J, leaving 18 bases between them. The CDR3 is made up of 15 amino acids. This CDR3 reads CASSPRGSSANTIYF. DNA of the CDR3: TGTGCCAGCAGTCCCAGAGGGAGTTCGGCGAACACCATATATTTT.

The CDR3 reads CASSPEGLREQYF. The CDR3 nucleotides are TGTGCCAGCAGTCCCGAAGGACTTCGCGAGCAGTACTTC. The J gene is TRBJ2-7, the V gene TRBV2, with D perhaps TRBD2 (5 bases). CDR3 size: 13 residues. Between the trimmed V and J ends, which lost 5 bases and 6 bases, there was a span of 14 bases. The germline gives CDR1 SNHLY, CDR2 FYNNEI.

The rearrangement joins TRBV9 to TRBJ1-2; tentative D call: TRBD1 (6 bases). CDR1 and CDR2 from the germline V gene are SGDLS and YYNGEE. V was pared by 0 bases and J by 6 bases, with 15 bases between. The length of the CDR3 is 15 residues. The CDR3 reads CASSVAGNHRDGYTF. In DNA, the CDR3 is TGTGCCAGCAGCGTAGCTGGCAATCACAGGGATGGCTACACCTTC.

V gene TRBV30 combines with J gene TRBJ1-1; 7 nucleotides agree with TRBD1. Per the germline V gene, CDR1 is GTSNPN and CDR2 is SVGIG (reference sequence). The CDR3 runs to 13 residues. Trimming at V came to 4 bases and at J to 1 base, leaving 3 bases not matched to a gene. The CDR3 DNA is TGTGCCTGGAAGGGACAGACGAACACTGAAGCTTTCTTT. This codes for CAWKGQTNTEAFF. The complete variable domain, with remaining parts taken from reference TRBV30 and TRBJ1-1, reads SQTIHQWPATLVQPVGSPLSLECTVEGTSNPNLYWYRQAAGRGLQLLFYSVGIGQISSEVPQNLSASRPQDRQFILSSKKLLLSDSGFYLCAWKGQTNTEAFFGQGTRLTVV.

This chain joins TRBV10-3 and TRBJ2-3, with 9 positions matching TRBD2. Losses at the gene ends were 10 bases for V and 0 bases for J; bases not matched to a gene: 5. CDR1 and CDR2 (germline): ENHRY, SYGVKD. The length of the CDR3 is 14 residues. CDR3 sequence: CATAGGLSTDTQYF. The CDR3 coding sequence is TGTGCCACCGCGGGGGGGCTTAGCACAGATACGCAGTATTTT.

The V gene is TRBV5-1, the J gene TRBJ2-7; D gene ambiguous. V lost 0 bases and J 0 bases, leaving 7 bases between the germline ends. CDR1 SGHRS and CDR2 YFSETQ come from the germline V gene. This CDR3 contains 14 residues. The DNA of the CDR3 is TGCGCCAGCAGCTTGGAAGGGCCCTCCTACGAGCAGTACTTC. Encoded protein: CASSLEGPSYEQYF.

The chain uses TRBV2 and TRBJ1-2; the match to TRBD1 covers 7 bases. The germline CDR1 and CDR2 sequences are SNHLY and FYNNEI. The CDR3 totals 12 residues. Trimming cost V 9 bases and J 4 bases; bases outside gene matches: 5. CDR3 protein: CASMTGPYGYTF. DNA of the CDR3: TGTGCCAGTATGACAGGGCCCTATGGCTACACCTTC.

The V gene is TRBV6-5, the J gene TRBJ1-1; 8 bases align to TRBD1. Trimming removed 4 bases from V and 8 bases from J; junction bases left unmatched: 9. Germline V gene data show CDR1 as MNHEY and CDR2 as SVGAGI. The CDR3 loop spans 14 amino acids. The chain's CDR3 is CASSSLGQGHEAFF. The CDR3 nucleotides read TGTGCCAGCAGTTCCCTCGGACAGGGTCACGAAGCTTTCTTT.

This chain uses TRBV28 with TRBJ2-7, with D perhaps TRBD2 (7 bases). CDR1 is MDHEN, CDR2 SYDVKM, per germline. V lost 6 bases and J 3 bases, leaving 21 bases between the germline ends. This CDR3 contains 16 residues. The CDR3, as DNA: TGTGCCAGCAGAGGTCCTGGGGGGGCCTACGTCTACGAGCAGTACTTC. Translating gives CASRGPGGAYVYEQYF.

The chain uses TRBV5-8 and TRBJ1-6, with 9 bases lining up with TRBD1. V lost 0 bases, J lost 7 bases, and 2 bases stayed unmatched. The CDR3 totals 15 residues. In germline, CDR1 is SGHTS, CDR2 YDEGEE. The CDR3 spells CASSLGTGVNSPLHF. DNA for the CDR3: TGTGCCAGCAGCTTGGGGACAGGGGTCAATTCACCCCTCCACTTT.

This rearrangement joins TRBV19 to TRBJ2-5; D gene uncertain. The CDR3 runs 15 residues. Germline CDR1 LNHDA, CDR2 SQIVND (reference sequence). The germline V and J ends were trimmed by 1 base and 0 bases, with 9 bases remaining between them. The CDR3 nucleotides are TGTGCCAGTAGTATAGGTTCAACCCACCAAGAGACCCAGTACTTC. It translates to CASSIGSTHQETQYF.

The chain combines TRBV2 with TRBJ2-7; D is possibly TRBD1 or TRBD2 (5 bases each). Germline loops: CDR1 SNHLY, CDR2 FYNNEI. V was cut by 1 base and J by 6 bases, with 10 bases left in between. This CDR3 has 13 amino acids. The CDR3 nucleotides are TGTGCCAGCAGTGAAGTGGGGGAACGCGAGCAGTACTTC. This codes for CASSEVGEREQYF.

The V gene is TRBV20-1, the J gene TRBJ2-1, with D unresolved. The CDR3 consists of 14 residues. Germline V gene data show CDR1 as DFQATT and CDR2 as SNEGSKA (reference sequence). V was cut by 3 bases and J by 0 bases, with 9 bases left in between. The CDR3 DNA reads TGCAGTGCTAGTGATCCGAGCTCCTACAATGAGCAGTTCTTC. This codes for CSASDPSSYNEQFF.

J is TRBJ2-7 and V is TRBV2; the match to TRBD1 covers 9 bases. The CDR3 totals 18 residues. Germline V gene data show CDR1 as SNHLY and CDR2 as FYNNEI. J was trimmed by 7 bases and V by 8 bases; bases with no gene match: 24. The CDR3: CASAPRSQGARGRGEQYF. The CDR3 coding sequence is TGTGCCAGCGCACCACGGTCACAGGGGGCTCGGGGTCGAGGGGAGCAGTACTTC.